A single TCR beta chain is shown here with its context. It lacks a known antigen. No much larger clone is present one base from it, and per-base qualities are unavailable. The Qiagen DNeasy kit was used to extract genomic DNA both from unsorted PBMCs and from the negatively selected CD4+ and CD8+ fractions. Amplification of TCR beta CDR3 regions was done by immunoSEQ multiplex PCR with primers that anneal to V and J segments. A synthetic immune receptor repertoire was used to minimize amplification bias, and remaining bias was computationally removed after sequencing. Concerning the study's data processing: Custom Python scripts were used to quantify repertoire diversity as the Shannon entropy index. Unsorted, CD4+ and CD8+ repertoires were analyzed separately, except for combined analyses in which CD4+ and CD8+ sequences were merged in silico. A clone was considered expanded if an increase in frequency of at least 2-fold after treatment relative to C1D1 was found, and a pseudocount of 0.5 was applied to clones undetected at baseline. Clones with 0 or 1 copy at C1D1 were defined as singleton clones, while clones with 2 or more copies were defined as non-singleton clones. Clones expanded in unsorted samples were labelled as CD4+, CD8+ or unknown by matching protein sequences in sorted samples from the same patient. Wilcoxon tests were applied to paired samples to test diversity changes from C1D1 to C4D1. What TCRdb holds here is the immuneACCESS table cut down to in-frame rearrangements. Part of the clones is not present; checked against another copy, under half of the missing clones reflect an unresolved V gene, and the others are unexplained. That table supplies the V and J calls and clone size; D and trimming were determined from the DNA. The sample table holds 64,000 or so clones, of which 91% were seen once. About 9.4% of the sample is in the top ten clones.

Relative to germline, V is 4 bases shorter and J is 4 bases shorter, with 14 bases between their ends. The germline V gene yields SGHAT for CDR1 and FQNNGV for CDR2. The CDR3 runs 15 residues from the cysteine to the phenylalanine. The CDR3 DNA has 45 bases and is translated from base 1. The data belong to a study of PD-1 blockade in classical Hodgkin lymphoma (dated by TCRdb to 2020 to 2022). Background on the whole study: Nivolumab dosing was 3 mg/kg intravenously every 2 weeks, continuing until either disease progression or unacceptable toxicity. The study used CyTOF and TCR beta sequencing to define a peripheral blood immune signature of response to PD-1 blockade in classical Hodgkin lymphoma. Broader findings and caveats from the paper: The study was limited to a single clinical trial cohort, and causes of repertoire differences, possibly disease activity or prior therapy, remained undefined. Baseline TCR diversity was reported to be lower in newly diagnosed patients than in healthy donors, and even lower in relapsed/refractory patients. CD4+ but not CD8+ TCR diversity rose significantly by C4D1 (p=0.0027 vs p=0.16), most apparent in complete responders (p=0.02). Among trial patients, those achieving complete response had baseline diversity similar to that of newly diagnosed patients, while diversity was significantly lower in partial responders and progressors. Diversity was lower in patients who began nivolumab less than 1 year after ASCT, so these patients were left out of later analyses to avoid confounding by immune reconstitution.

Interpreted using the paper, the time point label stands for: cycle 4 day 1 (C4D1), after less than 7 weeks of nivolumab. Relapse after autologous stem cell transplantation had occurred in all trial patients, and cohorts A, B and C were distinguished by prior brentuximab vedotin exposure. A total of roughly 57 patients with relapsed/refractory classical Hodgkin lymphoma made up the trial cohort, and each patient's best overall response was complete response, partial response or progressive disease. Single-agent nivolumab was administered to trial patients in the multi-cohort phase II CheckMate 205 trial. An independent review committee assessed best overall response by applying the 2007 International Working Group response criteria. Trial PBMCs were obtained immediately prior to nivolumab initiation (C1D1) and on therapy at cycle 2 day 1 and cycle 4 day 1. After peripheral blood was drawn into 8 mL Vacutainer Cell Preparation Tubes, PBMCs were isolated by centrifugation and then cryopreserved.

The TCR originated in a human donor with classical Hodgkin lymphoma. Source: peripheral blood mononuclear cells (PBMCs), taken before the fourth cycle of nivolumab. The chain couples TRBV11-2 to TRBJ2-1, and possibly TRBD1, on 5 matching bases. CDR3 sequence: CASSSSWAGYNEQFF. In nucleotides, the sequence is TGTGCCAGCAGCTCCTCCTGGGCAGGGTACAATGAGCAGTTCTTC.